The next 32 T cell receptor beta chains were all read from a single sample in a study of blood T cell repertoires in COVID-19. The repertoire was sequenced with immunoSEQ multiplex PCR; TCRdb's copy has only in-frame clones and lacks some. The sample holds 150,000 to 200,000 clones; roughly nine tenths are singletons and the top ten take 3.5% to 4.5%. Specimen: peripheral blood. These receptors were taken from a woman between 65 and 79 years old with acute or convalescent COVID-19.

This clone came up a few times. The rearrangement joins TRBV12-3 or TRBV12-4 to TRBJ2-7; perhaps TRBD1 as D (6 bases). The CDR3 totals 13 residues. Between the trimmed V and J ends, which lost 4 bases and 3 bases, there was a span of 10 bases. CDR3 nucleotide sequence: TGTGCCAGCAGTTACTACAGGGTCTACGAGCAGTACTTC. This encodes CASSYYRVYEQYF.

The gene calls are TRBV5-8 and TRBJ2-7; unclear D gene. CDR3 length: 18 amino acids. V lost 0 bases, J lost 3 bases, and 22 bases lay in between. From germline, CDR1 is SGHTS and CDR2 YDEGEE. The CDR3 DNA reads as TGTGCCAGCAGCTTGGCCGTTTCTCTGTACTCCTGCCTCTACGAGCAGTACTTC. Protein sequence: CASSLAVSLYSCLYEQYF.

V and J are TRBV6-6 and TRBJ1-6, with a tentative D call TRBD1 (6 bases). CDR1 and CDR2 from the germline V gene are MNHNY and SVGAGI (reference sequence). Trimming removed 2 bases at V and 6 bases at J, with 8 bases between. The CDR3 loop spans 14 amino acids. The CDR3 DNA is TGTGCCAGCAGTTACACACAGGGTAATTCACCCCTCCACTTT. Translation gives CASSYTQGNSPLHF.

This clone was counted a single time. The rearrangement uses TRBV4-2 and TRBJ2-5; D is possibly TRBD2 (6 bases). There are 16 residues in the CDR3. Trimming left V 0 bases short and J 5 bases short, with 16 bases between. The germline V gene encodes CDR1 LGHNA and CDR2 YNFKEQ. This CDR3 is CASSQDRLGLDETQYF. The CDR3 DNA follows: TGTGCCAGCAGCCAAGATCGGTTGGGACTGGATGAGACCCAGTACTTC.

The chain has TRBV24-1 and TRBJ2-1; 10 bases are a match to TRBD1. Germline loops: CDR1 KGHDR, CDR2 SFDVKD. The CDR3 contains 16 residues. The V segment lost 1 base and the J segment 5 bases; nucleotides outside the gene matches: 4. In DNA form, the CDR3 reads TGTGCCACCAGTGATTTTCGGGACAGGGGAAACAATGAGCAGTTCTTC. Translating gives CATSDFRDRGNNEQFF.

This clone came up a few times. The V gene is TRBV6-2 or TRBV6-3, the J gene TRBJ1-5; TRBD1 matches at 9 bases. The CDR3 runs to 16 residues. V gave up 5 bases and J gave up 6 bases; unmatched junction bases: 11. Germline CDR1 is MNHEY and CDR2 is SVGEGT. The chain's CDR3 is CASSPLTGGRGQPQHF. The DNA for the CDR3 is TGTGCCAGCAGTCCATTAACAGGGGGCCGGGGTCAGCCCCAGCATTTT.

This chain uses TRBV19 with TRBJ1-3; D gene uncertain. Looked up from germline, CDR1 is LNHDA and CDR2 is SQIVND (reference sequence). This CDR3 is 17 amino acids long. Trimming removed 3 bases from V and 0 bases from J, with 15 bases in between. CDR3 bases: TGTGCCAGTAGTATGGCGCGCGGTTACCGCTCTGGAAACACCATATATTTT. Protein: CASSMARGYRSGNTIYF.

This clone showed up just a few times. The CDR3 bases are TGTGCCAGCAGCCAAGATTTACTACTTTACGAGCAGTACTTC. As protein: CASSQDLLLYEQYF. The V call is TRBV4-2, the J call TRBJ2-7; D is unresolved. This CDR3 has 14 residues. Trimming stripped 0 bases from V and 4 bases from J, with 10 bases between. Germline assignment: CDR1 LGHNA and CDR2 YNFKEQ.

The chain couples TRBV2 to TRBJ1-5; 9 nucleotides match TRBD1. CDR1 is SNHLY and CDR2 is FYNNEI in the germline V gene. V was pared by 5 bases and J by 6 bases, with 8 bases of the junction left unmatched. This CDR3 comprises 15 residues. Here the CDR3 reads CASSPRTGAFQPQHF. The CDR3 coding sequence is TGTGCCAGCAGTCCACGGACAGGGGCCTTTCAGCCCCAGCATTTT.

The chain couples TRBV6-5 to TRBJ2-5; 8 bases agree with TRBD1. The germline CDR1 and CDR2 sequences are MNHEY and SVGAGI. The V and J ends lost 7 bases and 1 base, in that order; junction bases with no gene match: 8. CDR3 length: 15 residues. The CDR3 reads CASTRLGTGQETQYF. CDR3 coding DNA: TGTGCCAGCACCCGGTTGGGGACAGGCCAAGAGACCCAGTACTTC.

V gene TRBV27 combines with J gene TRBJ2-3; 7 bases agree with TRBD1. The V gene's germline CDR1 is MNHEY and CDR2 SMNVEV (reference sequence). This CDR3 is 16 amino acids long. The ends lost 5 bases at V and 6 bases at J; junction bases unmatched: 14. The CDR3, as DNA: TGTGCCAGCAGTCCGATGGACAGGCCGGGATGGGATACGCAGTATTTT. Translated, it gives CASSPMDRPGWDTQYF.

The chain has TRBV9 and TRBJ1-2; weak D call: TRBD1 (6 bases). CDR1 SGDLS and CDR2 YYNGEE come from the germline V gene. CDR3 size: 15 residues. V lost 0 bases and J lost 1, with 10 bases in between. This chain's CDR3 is CASSVDQGLNYGYTF. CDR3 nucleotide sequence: TGTGCCAGCAGCGTAGATCAGGGGCTTAACTATGGCTACACCTTC.

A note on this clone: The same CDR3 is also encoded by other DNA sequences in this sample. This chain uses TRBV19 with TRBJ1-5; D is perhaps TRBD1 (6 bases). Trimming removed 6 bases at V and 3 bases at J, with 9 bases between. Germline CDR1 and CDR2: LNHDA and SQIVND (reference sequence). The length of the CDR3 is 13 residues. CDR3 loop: CASSYRDNQPQHF. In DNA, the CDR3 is TGTGCCAGTAGCTACAGGGACAATCAGCCCCAGCATTTT.

The CDR3 spells CASSQSPGVNSPLHF. As DNA, the CDR3 is TGTGCCAGCAGCCAAAGTCCGGGGGTCAATTCACCCCTCCACTTT. The chain joins TRBV3-1 (or the pseudogene TRBV3-2) to TRBJ1-6; TRBD1 is a possible D gene (5 bases). The CDR3 totals 15 residues. Germline V gene data show CDR1 as LGHDT and CDR2 as YNNKEL (reference sequence). The V end lost 2 bases, the J end lost 7 bases, and 12 bases lay between the germline ends.

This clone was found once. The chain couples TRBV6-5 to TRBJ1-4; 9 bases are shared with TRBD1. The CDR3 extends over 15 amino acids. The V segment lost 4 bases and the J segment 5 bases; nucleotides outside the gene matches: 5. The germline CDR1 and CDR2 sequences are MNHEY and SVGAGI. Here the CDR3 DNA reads TGTGCCAGCAGTTTAATGACAGGGGGAAATGAAAAACTGTTTTTT. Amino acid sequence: CASSLMTGGNEKLFF.

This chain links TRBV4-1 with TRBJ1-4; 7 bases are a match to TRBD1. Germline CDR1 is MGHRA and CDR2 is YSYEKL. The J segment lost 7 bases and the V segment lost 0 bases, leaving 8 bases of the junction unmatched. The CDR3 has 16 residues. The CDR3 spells CASSQEDKGASEKLFF. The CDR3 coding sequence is TGCGCCAGCAGCCAAGAAGATAAGGGGGCAAGTGAAAAACTGTTTTTT.

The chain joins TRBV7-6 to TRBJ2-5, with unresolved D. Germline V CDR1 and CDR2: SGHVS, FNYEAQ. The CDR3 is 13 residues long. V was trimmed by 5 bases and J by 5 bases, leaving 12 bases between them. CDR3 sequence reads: CASSLLPLETQYF. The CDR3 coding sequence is TGTGCCAGCAGCCTCCTCCCCCTGGAGACCCAGTACTTC. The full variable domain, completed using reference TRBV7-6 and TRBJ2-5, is GAGVSQSPRYKVTKRGQDVALRCDPISGHVSLYWYRQALGQGPEFLTYFNYEAQQDKSGLPNDRFSAERPEGSISTLTIQRTEQRDSAMYRCASSLLPLETQYFGPGTRLLVL.

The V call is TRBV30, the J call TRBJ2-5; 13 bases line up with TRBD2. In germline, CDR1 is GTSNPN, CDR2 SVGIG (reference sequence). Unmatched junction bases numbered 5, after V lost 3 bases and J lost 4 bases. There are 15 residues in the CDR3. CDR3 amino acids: CAWRMGLAGIETQYF. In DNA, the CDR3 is TGTGCCTGGAGGATGGGACTAGCGGGAATAGAGACCCAGTACTTC.

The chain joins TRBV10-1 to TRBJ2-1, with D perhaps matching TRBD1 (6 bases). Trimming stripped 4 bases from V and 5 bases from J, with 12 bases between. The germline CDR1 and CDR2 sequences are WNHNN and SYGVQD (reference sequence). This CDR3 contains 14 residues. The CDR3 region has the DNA TGCGCCAGCAGTGCTCCCGGGACAAACAATGAGCAGTTCTTC. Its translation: CASSAPGTNNEQFF.

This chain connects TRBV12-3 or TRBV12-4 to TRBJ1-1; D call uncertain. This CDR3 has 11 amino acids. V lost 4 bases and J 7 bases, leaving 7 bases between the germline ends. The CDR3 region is CASSSRLEAFF. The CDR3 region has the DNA TGTGCCAGCAGTTCCCGTCTTGAAGCTTTCTTT.

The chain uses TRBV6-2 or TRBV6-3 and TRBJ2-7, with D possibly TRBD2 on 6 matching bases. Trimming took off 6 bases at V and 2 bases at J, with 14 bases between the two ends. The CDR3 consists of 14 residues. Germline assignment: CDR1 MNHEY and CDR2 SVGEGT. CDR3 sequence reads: CASSRREIPYEQYF. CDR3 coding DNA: TGTGCCAGCAGCCGGCGGGAAATACCCTACGAGCAGTACTTC.

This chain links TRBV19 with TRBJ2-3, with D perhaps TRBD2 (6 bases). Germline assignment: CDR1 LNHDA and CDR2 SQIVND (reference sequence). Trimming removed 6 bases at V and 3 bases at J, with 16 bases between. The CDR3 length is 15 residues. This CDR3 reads CASRSYRESTDTQYF. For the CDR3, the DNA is TGTGCCAGTAGGTCCTATCGGGAGTCAACAGATACGCAGTATTTT.

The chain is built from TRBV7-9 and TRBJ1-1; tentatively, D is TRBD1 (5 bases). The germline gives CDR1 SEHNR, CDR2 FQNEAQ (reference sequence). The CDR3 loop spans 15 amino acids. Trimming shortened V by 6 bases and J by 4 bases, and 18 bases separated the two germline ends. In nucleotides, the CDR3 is TGTGCCAGCAGTCGGGGGTATACAGTGAGCACTGAAGCTTTCTTT. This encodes CASSRGYTVSTEAFF.

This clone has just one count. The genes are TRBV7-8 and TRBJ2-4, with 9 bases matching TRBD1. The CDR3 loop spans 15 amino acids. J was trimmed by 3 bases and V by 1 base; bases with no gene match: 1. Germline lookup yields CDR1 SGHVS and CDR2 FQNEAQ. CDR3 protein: CASSLVTGGKNIQYF. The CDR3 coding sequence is TGTGCCAGCAGCTTAGTGACAGGGGGCAAAAACATTCAGTACTTC.

CDR3 nucleotide sequence: TGTGCCAGCAGCTCGGGACAGGGTTCTGACTATGGCTACACCTTC. Its protein is CASSSGQGSDYGYTF. This chain uses TRBV5-4 with TRBJ1-2, with TRBD1 matching 9 bases. CDR3 length: 15 residues. The trim removed 3 bases at V and 3 bases at J, leaving 6 bases unmatched. The germline CDR1 and CDR2 sequences are SGHNT and YYREEE (reference sequence).

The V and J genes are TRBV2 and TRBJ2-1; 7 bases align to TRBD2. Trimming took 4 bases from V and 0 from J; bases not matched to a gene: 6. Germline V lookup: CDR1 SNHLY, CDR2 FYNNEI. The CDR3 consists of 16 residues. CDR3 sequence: CASSGFGRGSYNEQFF. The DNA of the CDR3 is TGTGCCAGCAGTGGGTTTGGGAGGGGCTCCTACAATGAGCAGTTCTTC.

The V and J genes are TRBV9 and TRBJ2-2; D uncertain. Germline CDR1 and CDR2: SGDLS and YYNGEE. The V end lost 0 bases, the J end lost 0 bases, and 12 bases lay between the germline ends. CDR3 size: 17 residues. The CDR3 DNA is TGTGCCAGCAGCGTAGATCGAGCGAAAGCGAACACCGGGGAGCTGTTTTTT. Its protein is CASSVDRAKANTGELFF.

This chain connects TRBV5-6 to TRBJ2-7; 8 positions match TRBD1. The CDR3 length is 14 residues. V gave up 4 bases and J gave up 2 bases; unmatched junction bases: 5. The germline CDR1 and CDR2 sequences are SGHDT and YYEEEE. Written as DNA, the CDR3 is TGTGCCAGCAGCCCAGGACAGGGACCCTACGAGCAGTACTTC. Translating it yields CASSPGQGPYEQYF.

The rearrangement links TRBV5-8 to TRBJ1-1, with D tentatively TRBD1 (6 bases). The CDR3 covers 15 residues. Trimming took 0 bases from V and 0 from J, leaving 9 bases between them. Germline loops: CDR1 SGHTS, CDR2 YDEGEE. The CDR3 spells CASSLGQVMNTEAFF. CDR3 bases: TGTGCCAGCAGCTTGGGACAGGTCATGAACACTGAAGCTTTCTTT. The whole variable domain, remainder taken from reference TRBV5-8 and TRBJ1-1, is EAGVTQSPTHLIKTRGQQATLRCSPISGHTSVYWYQQALGLGLQFLLWYDEGEERNRGNFPPRFSGRQFPNYSSELNVNALELEDSALYLCASSLGQVMNTEAFFGQGTRLTVV.

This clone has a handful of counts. The CDR3 region has the DNA TGCGCCAGCAGCTTGGTGACAGGGACCTACGAGCAGTACTTC. This gives the protein CASSLVTGTYEQYF. The chain uses TRBV5-1 and TRBJ2-7, with 7 bases aligning to TRBD1. The junction had 2 bases not matched to a gene; V was cut back by 0 bases and J by 2 bases. Germline V CDR1 and CDR2: SGHRS, YFSETQ. There are 14 residues in the CDR3.

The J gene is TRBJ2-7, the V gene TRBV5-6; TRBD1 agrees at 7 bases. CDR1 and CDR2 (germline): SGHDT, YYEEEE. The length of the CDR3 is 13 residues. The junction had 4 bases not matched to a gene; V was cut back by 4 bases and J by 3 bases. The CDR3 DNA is TGTGCCAGCAGCCCGGGACAGATCTACGAGCAGTACTTC. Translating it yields CASSPGQIYEQYF. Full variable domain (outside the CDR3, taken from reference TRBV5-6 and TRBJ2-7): DAGVTQSPTHLIKTRGQQVTLRCSPKSGHDTVSWYQQALGQGPQFIFQYYEEEERQRGNFPDRFSGHQFPNYSSELNVNALLLGDSALYLCASSPGQIYEQYFGPGTRLTVT.

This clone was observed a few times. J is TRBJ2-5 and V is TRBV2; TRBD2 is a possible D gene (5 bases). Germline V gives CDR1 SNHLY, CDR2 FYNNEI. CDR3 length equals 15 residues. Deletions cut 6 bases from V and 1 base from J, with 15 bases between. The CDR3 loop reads CASSLRAAAQETQYF. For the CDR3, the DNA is TGTGCCAGCAGCCTCCGTGCAGCGGCCCAAGAGACCCAGTACTTC.